Shown below are 31 T cell receptor beta chains from a single sample sequenced in a study of Tregs in tolerant kidney transplant recipients. Method: immunoSEQ multiplex PCR; TCRdb's copy keeps in-frame clones and lacks some. The sample totals roughly 48,000 clones. The input for sequencing was CD4+ T cells from blood, taken before the transplant. Receptor source: a human donor who received a combined kidney and bone marrow transplant.

Concerning this clone itself: With the read ending 3 residues before the CDR3 end, the germline J gene is used to fill in that end. The chain joins TRBV18 to TRBJ2-7; tentative D call: TRBD2 (7 bases). Deletions cut 3 bases from V and 2 bases from J, with 14 bases between. Per the germline V gene, CDR1 is KGHSH and CDR2 is LQKENI. This CDR3 spans 15 amino acids. The CDR3 here is CASSPRQGRAYEQYF. The covered CDR3 bases are TGTGCCAGCTCACCTCGGCAGGGGAGGGCCTACGAG.

Details on this clone: The CDR3 extends 3 residues past the end of the read, so its final part is completed from the germline J gene. The chain uses TRBV20-1 and TRBJ1-1; 7 bases are shared with TRBD1. Trimming removed 4 bases from V and 0 bases from J; junction bases left unmatched: 8. Germline-derived CDR1 and CDR2 are DFQATT and SNEGSKA (reference sequence). The CDR3 consists of 15 residues. The CDR3 bases that were read are TGCAGTGCTACCGGGCACAGGGGATTGAACACTGAA. Translating gives CSATGHRGLNTE. The entire CDR3 sequence reads CSATGHRGLNTEAFF.

Turning to this clone: The read ends 3 residues before the CDR3 terminus; that terminus is restored from the germline J gene. The chain links TRBV7-3 to TRBJ2-2; the match to TRBD2 covers 9 bases. With V trimmed by 4 bases and J by 5 bases, 5 bases remained unmatched. The CDR3 sequence is 15 residues long. Germline V gene data show CDR1 as SGHTA and CDR2 as FQGTGA. CDR3 DNA, as far as it was read: TGTGCCAGCAGCTCCGGGACTAGCCGAACCGGGGAG. Residues: CASSSGTSRTGE. The entire CDR3 protein is CASSSGTSRTGELFF.

Worth noting for this clone: Read coverage stops 3 residues before the CDR3 terminus; the germline J gene supplies the remainder. The J gene is TRBJ2-7, the V gene TRBV20-1; 8 nucleotides align to TRBD2. CDR3 size: 15 residues. V lost 6 bases, J lost 5 bases, and 15 bases stayed unmatched. CDR1 is DFQATT and CDR2 is SNEGSKA in the germline V gene (reference sequence). CDR3 residues: CSALGLSGSSHEQYF. The CDR3 DNA, read in part, is TGCAGTGCGCTCGGTCTAAGCGGGAGTTCCCACGAG.

Concerning this clone itself: Read sequence stops 3 residues before the CDR3 end, and the germline J gene provides the missing end. This rearrangement joins TRBV20-1 to TRBJ1-2, with 12 bases fitting TRBD1. V shed 4 bases and J 3 bases; nucleotides not matched to a gene: 3. This CDR3 spans 14 amino acids. CDR1 DFQATT and CDR2 SNEGSKA come from the germline V gene (reference sequence). CDR3 loop: CSAKGQGAYYGYTF. The sequenced part of the CDR3 DNA is TGCAGTGCTAAGGGACAGGGGGCCTACTATGGC.

CDR3 bases read: TGCAGTGCTAGTCGCGCTAGCGGGAGGGCCGGGGAGACC. Translating gives CSASRASGRAGET. The CDR3 in full is CSASRASGRAGETQYF. This chain joins TRBV20-1 and TRBJ2-5; 12 positions agree with TRBD2. The read comes to an end 3 residues before the CDR3 does, leaving the germline J gene to fill in the end. The trim removed 3 bases at V and 5 bases at J, leaving 10 bases unmatched. CDR1 is DFQATT, CDR2 SNEGSKA, per germline (reference sequence). The CDR3 is made up of 16 amino acids.

In the case of this clone: The sequenced fragment ends 3 residues before the CDR3 boundary, so the rest is inferred from the germline J gene. The chain uses TRBV30 and TRBJ1-5; D remains unclear. The CDR3 length is 12 residues. CDR1 and CDR2 (germline): GTSNPN, SVGIG (reference sequence). V was trimmed by 0 bases and J by 8 bases, leaving 8 bases between them. The CDR3 bases that were read are TGTGCCTGGAGTGTAGCCCGGGAGCCC. Protein: CAWSVAREP. In full, the CDR3 reads CAWSVAREPQHF.

About this clone itself: Sequencing ends 3 residues short of the CDR3 end; the germline J gene provides the rest. The V and J genes are TRBV20-1 and TRBJ2-7; 11 bases map to TRBD2. Losses at the gene ends were 4 bases for V and 6 bases for J; bases not matched to a gene: 11. The CDR3 contains 15 residues. Germline V gene sequence: CDR1 DFQATT, CDR2 SNEGSKA (reference sequence). The CDR3 region is CSATRLAGMLGEQYF. The DNA read from the CDR3 is TGCAGTGCTACTCGACTAGCGGGAATGCTGGGCGAG.

Concerning this clone: The read halts 3 residues ahead of the CDR3 end, with the missing end drawn from the germline J gene. V gene TRBV7-8 combines with J gene TRBJ2-7, with D possibly matching TRBD2 (5 bases). Germline-derived CDR1 and CDR2 are SGHVS and FQNEAQ. This CDR3 has 18 amino acids. Between the trimmed V and J ends, which lost 0 bases and 3 bases, there was a span of 21 bases. Incomplete CDR3 DNA: TGTGCCAGCAGCTTAGCGGCTACGTTGGTAGCGCCAGGCTACGAG. Its protein product is CASSLAATLVAPGYE. The entire CDR3 protein is CASSLAATLVAPGYEQYF.

In the case of this clone: The read halts 3 residues ahead of the CDR3 end, with the missing end drawn from the germline J gene. This chain uses TRBV20-1 with TRBJ1-2, with 11 nucleotides matching TRBD1. CDR1 DFQATT and CDR2 SNEGSKA come from the germline V gene (reference sequence). This CDR3 is 14 amino acids long. The CDR3 reads CSAINRDRGLGYTF. CDR3 bases read: TGCAGTGCTATCAACCGGGACAGGGGGTTAGGC.

Details on this clone: With the read ending 3 residues before the CDR3 end, the germline J gene is used to fill in that end. The chain has TRBV11-1 and TRBJ2-2; D gene unclear. From germline, CDR1 is SGHAT and CDR2 FQDESV (reference sequence). V dropped 3 bases and J dropped 0 bases, with 8 bases sitting between them. The CDR3 contains 15 residues. CDR3 protein: CASSLRHANTGELFF. The DNA read from the CDR3 is TGTGCCAGCAGCTTGCGACACGCGAACACCGGGGAG.

Of note for this clone: With the read ending 3 residues before the CDR3 end, the germline J gene is used to fill in that end. The gene calls are TRBV5-8 and TRBJ1-2; possibly TRBD1 for D (6 bases). The CDR3 covers 14 residues. V lost 1 base and J lost 3, with 10 bases in between. In germline, CDR1 is SGHTS, CDR2 YDEGEE. The DNA read from the CDR3 is TGTGCCAGCAGCTTGACAGCAGGGGACTATGGC. The encoded protein is CASSLTAGDYG. The full CDR3 is CASSLTAGDYGYTF. The complete variable domain, with remaining parts taken from reference TRBV5-8 and TRBJ1-2, reads EAGVTQSPTHLIKTRGQQATLRCSPISGHTSVYWYQQALGLGLQFLLWYDEGEERNRGNFPPRFSGRQFPNYSSELNVNALELEDSALYLCASSLTAGDYGYTFGSGTRLTVV.

About this clone: The read falls 3 residues short of the CDR3 end, and the missing part is taken from the germline J gene. The chain has TRBV7-7 and TRBJ2-5, with D unclear. The CDR3 has 14 residues. V dropped 1 base and J dropped 2 bases, with 8 bases sitting between them. Per germline, CDR1 SSHAT and CDR2 FNYEAQ (reference sequence). The sequenced CDR3 bases are TGTGCCAGCAGCTTAGGACACCAACAAGAGACC. Protein: CASSLGHQQET. The entire CDR3 reads CASSLGHQQETQYF.

Details on this clone: The read ends 3 residues shy of where the CDR3 ends; the end is completed using the germline J gene. Other DNA sequences from this sample encode an identical CDR3 as well. The chain carries TRBV7-9 and TRBJ2-6; D may be TRBD1 (6 bases). Germline loops: CDR1 SEHNR, CDR2 FQNEAQ (reference sequence). Trimming stripped 4 bases from V and 6 bases from J, with 13 bases between. There are 15 residues in the CDR3. Incomplete CDR3 DNA: TGTGCCAGCAGCTCTTTTGACAGGCCGGCCAACGTC. Translated: CASSSFDRPANV. The complete CDR3 sequence is CASSSFDRPANVLTF.

Concerning this clone itself: The read gets to within 3 residues of the CDR3 end, and the germline J gene fills in the rest. The rearrangement links TRBV2 to TRBJ2-1, with D hard to call. V lost 6 bases, J lost 2 bases, and 14 bases lay in between. The CDR3 extends over 15 amino acids. CDR1 and CDR2 (germline): SNHLY, FYNNEI. The part of the CDR3 DNA that was read is TGTGCCAGCAGGCCCCACCAGCGAACCTACAATGAG. Residues: CASRPHQRTYNE. The complete CDR3 reads CASRPHQRTYNEQFF.

Remarks on this clone: The CDR3 is cut off 3 residues early in the read; its end comes from the germline J gene. The rearrangement uses TRBV10-3 and TRBJ2-7, with TRBD2 identical over 7 bases. V gave up 10 bases and J gave up 4 bases; unmatched junction bases: 10. Germline values: CDR1 ENHRY, CDR2 SYGVKD. This CDR3 spans 13 amino acids. The CDR3 region is CASRTGEGYEQYF. CDR3 DNA, as far as it was read: TGTGCCAGCCGAACGGGGGAGGGGTACGAG.

Turning to this clone: The CDR3 end is not reached by the read, which stops 3 residues before it; the germline J gene fills it in. The gene calls are TRBV20-1 and TRBJ2-1; 7 nucleotides agree with TRBD1. In germline, CDR1 is DFQATT, CDR2 SNEGSKA (reference sequence). CDR3 length: 13 residues. V trimming: 1 base; J trimming: 5 bases; junction bases outside the gene matches: 2. The sequenced CDR3 bases are TGCAGTGCTAGAGCGACAGGGAACAATGAG. Translation: CSARATGNNE. The whole CDR3 protein is CSARATGNNEQFF.

Points on this clone: The sequence runs out 3 residues before the end of the CDR3; the remainder is reconstructed from the germline J gene. V usage is TRBV19 and J usage is TRBJ2-5, with 9 bases fitting TRBD2. In germline, CDR1 is LNHDA, CDR2 SQIVND (reference sequence). V shed 10 bases, J shed 5 bases, and the junction held 14 bases outside the gene matches. This CDR3 contains 15 residues. CDR3 region: CATSPVAGGPETQYF. The part of the CDR3 DNA that was read is TGTGCCACCTCACCCGTGGCGGGAGGGCCTGAGACC. The entire variable domain, with the rest obtained from reference TRBV19 and TRBJ2-5, is as follows: DGGITQSPKYLFRKEGQNVTLSCEQNLNHDAMYWYRQDPGQGLRLIYYSQIVNDFQKGDIAEGYSVSREKKESFPLTVTSAQKNPTAFYLCATSPVAGGPETQYFGPGTRLLVL.

A word on this clone: The CDR3 extends 3 residues past the end of the read, so its final part is completed from the germline J gene. The rearrangement links TRBV19 to TRBJ1-5; D possibly corresponds to TRBD1 (5 bases). There are 13 residues in the CDR3. CDR1 is LNHDA, CDR2 SQIVND, per germline (reference sequence). V gave up 9 bases and J gave up 2 bases, with 11 bases separating them. The CDR3 protein is CASEGWGNQPQHF. The CDR3 DNA, read in part, is TGTGCCAGCGAGGGGTGGGGCAATCAGCCC.

A word on this clone: Coverage ceases 3 residues before the CDR3 finishes, and the germline J gene fills in the end. The chain employs TRBV20-1 and TRBJ1-2, with 8 bases aligning to TRBD1. This CDR3 comprises 13 residues. Germline CDR1 is DFQATT and CDR2 is SNEGSKA (reference sequence). Partial CDR3 DNA: TGCAGTGCTAGAGAGGACAGGGCGTTAGGC. Its protein is CSAREDRALG. The complete CDR3 sequence is CSAREDRALGYTF.

Points on this clone: The CDR3 end is not reached by the read, which stops 3 residues before it; the germline J gene fills it in. V gene TRBV18 combines with J gene TRBJ2-7; D might be TRBD2 (6 bases). Germline V gives CDR1 KGHSH, CDR2 LQKENI. The CDR3 has 15 amino acids. Deletions cut 1 base from V and 5 bases from J, with 15 bases between. This chain's CDR3 is CASSPQGHGGDEQYF. CDR3 DNA (partial): TGTGCCAGCTCACCACAAGGACACGGAGGGGACGAG. The full variable domain, rest sourced from reference TRBV18 and TRBJ2-7, is NAGVMQNPRHLVRRRGQEARLRCSPMKGHSHVYWYRQLPEEGLKFMVYLQKENIIDESGMPKERFSAEFPKEGPSILRIQQVVRGDSAAYFCASSPQGHGGDEQYFGPGTRLTVT.

Turning to this clone: The read finishes 3 residues shy of the CDR3 end, and the germline J gene is used to complete it. The V call is TRBV2, the J call TRBJ2-3, with 7 nucleotides matching TRBD1. V lost 4 bases and J lost 6; bases outside the gene matches: 4. This CDR3 has 13 residues. Germline V CDR1 and CDR2: SNHLY, FYNNEI. Incomplete CDR3 DNA: TGTGCCAGCAGTGCCACAGGGGAGGATACG. This gives the protein CASSATGEDT. The full-length CDR3 reads as CASSATGEDTQYF.

Concerning this clone itself: The observed sequence ends 3 residues before the CDR3 terminus, with the missing tail filled in from the germline J gene. The J gene is TRBJ2-4, the V gene TRBV19; D assignment may be TRBD1 or TRBD2 (6 bases each). This CDR3 contains 13 residues. Trimming left V 5 bases short and J 9 bases short, with 14 bases between. The germline V gene has CDR1 LNHDA and CDR2 SQIVND (reference sequence). The CDR3 bases that were read are TGTGCCAGTAGTGAGAGAGGGGGAGGCATT. This gives the protein CASSERGGGI. The whole CDR3 protein is CASSERGGGIQYF.

On this clone itself: The read falls 3 residues short of the CDR3 end, and the missing part is taken from the germline J gene. The chain joins TRBV18 to TRBJ1-2, with D possibly being TRBD1 (5 bases). CDR3 length: 13 amino acids. Germline V gene data show CDR1 as KGHSH and CDR2 as LQKENI. Trimming removed 4 bases from V and 4 bases from J, with 10 bases in between. The DNA read from the CDR3 is TGTGCCAGCTCACAGCTACAGGTCTATGGC. Amino acids: CASSQLQVYG. The whole CDR3 sequence reads CASSQLQVYGYTF.

On this clone: The read comes to an end 3 residues before the CDR3 does, leaving the germline J gene to fill in the end. The gene calls are TRBV6-1 and TRBJ2-7, with TRBD1 matching 8 bases. The CDR3 extends over 13 amino acids. J was trimmed by 6 bases and V by 2 bases; bases with no gene match: 3. Germline V lookup: CDR1 MNHNS, CDR2 SASEGT. The sequenced CDR3 bases are TGTGCCAGCAGTGAAAGGGGACAGGCCGAG. Translation gives CASSERGQAE. The full CDR3 sequence reads CASSERGQAEQYF.

Of note for this clone: Sequencing ends 3 residues short of the CDR3 end; the germline J gene provides the rest. The chain couples TRBV7-2 to TRBJ2-7, with 9 bases matching TRBD1. CDR3 size: 15 residues. The germline gives CDR1 SGHTA, CDR2 FQGNSA. V lost 3 bases to trimming and J lost 2 bases; unmatched junction nucleotides: 5. The CDR3 protein is CASSLWGQGTYEQYF. The sequenced CDR3 bases are TGTGCCAGCAGCTTGTGGGGACAGGGCACCTACGAG.

Comment on this clone: Read data end 3 residues before the CDR3 end; the end is taken from the germline J gene. This rearrangement joins TRBV19 to TRBJ2-7; 10 nucleotides agree with TRBD1. This CDR3 region has 17 residues. The germline V gene encodes CDR1 LNHDA and CDR2 SQIVND (reference sequence). The J segment lost 6 bases and the V segment lost 8 bases, leaving 19 bases of the junction unmatched. The CDR3 sequence: CASSPHLGQGGRREQYF. The sequenced part of the CDR3 DNA is TGTGCCAGTTCACCCCATCTTGGACAGGGGGGACGCCGCGAG.

Concerning this clone itself: The CDR3 is cut off 3 residues early in the read; its end comes from the germline J gene. This chain uses TRBV7-2 with TRBJ2-1, with TRBD1 matching 7 bases. This CDR3 is 13 amino acids long. The V and J ends lost 5 bases and 7 bases, in that order; junction bases with no gene match: 5. Germline V gene data show CDR1 as SGHTA and CDR2 as FQGNSA. The CDR3 DNA, read in part, is TGTGCCAGCAGCCCTACAGGGGAAAATGAG. Amino acids: CASSPTGENE. The full CDR3 is CASSPTGENEQFF.

In regard to this clone: The CDR3 is cut off 3 residues early in the read; its end comes from the germline J gene. The chain links TRBV7-9 to TRBJ1-1, with D possibly matching TRBD1 (6 bases). The CDR3 has 12 amino acids. Per germline, CDR1 SEHNR and CDR2 FQNEAQ (reference sequence). CDR3: CASSFYQGRAFF. CDR3 DNA (partial): TGTGCCAGCAGCTTTTACCAGGGGAGA.

Remarks on this clone: The sequenced fragment ends 3 residues before the CDR3 boundary, so the rest is inferred from the germline J gene. The chain has TRBV24-1 and TRBJ2-7; 12 bases agree with TRBD1. Germline CDR1 and CDR2: KGHDR and SFDVKD. The CDR3 loop spans 17 amino acids. The trim removed 1 base at V and 2 bases at J, leaving 5 bases unmatched. The CDR3 bases that were read are TGTGCCACCAGTGATTTACCCCGGGACAGGGGGCCCTACGAG. Amino acid sequence: CATSDLPRDRGPYE. The CDR3 as a whole reads CATSDLPRDRGPYEQYF.

In regard to this clone: Read data end 3 residues before the CDR3 end; the end is taken from the germline J gene. This rearrangement joins TRBV6-1 to TRBJ2-5, with D possibly being TRBD1 (6 bases). The CDR3 is 15 residues long. CDR1 is MNHNS and CDR2 is SASEGT in the germline V gene. V was shortened by 1 base and J by 2 bases, with 11 bases between the two germline ends. The covered CDR3 bases are TGTGCCAGCAGTGAAGGGATTCAGGGGCAAGAGACC. The encoded protein is CASSEGIQGQET. The whole CDR3 region reads CASSEGIQGQETQYF.